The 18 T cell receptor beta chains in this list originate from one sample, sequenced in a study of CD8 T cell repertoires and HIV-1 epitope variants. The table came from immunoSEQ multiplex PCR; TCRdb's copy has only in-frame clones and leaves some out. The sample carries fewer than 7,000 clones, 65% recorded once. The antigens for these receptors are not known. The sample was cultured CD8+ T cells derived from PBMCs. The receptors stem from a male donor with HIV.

The CDR3 bases are TGTGCCAGCAGGGAGCAAGGGGGTACTGAAGCTTTCTTT. This translates into CASREQGGTEAFF. The chain carries TRBV5-8 and TRBJ1-1, with a weak D call TRBD1 (6 bases). Germline CDR1 and CDR2: SGHTS and YDEGEE. V was clipped by 5 bases and J by 5 bases, with 13 bases between them. CDR3 length equals 13 residues.

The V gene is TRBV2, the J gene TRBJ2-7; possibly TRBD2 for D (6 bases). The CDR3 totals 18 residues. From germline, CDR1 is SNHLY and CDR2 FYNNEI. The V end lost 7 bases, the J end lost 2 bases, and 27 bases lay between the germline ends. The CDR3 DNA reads TGTGCCAGCACCGAGGGTGCCGGACTCGGGGACTCTCCCTACGAGCAGTACTTC. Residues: CASTEGAGLGDSPYEQYF.

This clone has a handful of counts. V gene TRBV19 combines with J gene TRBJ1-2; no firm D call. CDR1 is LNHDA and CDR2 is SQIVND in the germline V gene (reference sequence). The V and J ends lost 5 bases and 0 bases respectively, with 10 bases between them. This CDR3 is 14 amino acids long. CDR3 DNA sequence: TGTGCCAGTAGTGTGGGGATCACTAACTATGGCTACACCTTC. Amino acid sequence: CASSVGITNYGYTF.

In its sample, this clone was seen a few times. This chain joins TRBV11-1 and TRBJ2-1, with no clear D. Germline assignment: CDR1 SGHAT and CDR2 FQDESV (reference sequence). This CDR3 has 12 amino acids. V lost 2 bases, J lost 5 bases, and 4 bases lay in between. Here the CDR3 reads CASSLLDNEQFF. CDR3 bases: TGTGCCAGCAGCTTATTAGACAATGAGCAGTTCTTC.

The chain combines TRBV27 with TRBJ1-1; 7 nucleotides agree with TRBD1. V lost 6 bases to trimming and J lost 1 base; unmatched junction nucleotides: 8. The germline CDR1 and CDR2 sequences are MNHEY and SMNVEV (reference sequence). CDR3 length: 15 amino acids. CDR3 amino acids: CASSKSGTANTEAFF. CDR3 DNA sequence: TGTGCCAGCAGCAAATCCGGGACAGCGAACACTGAAGCTTTCTTT.

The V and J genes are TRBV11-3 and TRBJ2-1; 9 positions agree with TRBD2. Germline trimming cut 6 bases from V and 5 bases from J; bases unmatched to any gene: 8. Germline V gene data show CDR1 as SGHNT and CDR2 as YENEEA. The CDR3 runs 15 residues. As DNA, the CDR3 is TGTGCCAGCAGTTACAGCGGGGGGACCGACAATGAGCAGTTCTTC. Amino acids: CASSYSGGTDNEQFF.

CDR3 in DNA: TGTGCCAGCAGCCCCTGGGGGGACTACGAGCAGTACTTC. It specifies CASSPWGDYEQYF. This chain joins TRBV7-2 and TRBJ2-5, with a tentative D call TRBD2 (6 bases). TRBJ2-7 explains the end of the DNA better; the J call may be wrong. The V gene's germline CDR1 is SGHTA and CDR2 FQGNSA. CDR3 length: 13 amino acids.

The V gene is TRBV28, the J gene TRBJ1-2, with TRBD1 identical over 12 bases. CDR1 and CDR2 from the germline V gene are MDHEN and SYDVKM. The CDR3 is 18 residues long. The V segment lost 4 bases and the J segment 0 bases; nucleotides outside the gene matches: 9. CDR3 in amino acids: CASSSTAGTGGPNYGYTF. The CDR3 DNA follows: TGTGCCAGCAGTTCTACTGCCGGGACAGGGGGCCCTAACTATGGCTACACCTTC.

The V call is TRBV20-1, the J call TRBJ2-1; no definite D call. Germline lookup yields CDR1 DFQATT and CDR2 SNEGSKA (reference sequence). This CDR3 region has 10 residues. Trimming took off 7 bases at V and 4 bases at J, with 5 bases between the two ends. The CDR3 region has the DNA TGCAGTGACGTTTACAATGAGCAGTTCTTC. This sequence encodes CSDVYNEQFF.

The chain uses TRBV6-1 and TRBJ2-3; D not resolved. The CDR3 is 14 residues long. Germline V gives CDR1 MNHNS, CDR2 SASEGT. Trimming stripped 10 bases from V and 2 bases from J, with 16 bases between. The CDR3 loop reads CAIKVHDLTDTQYF. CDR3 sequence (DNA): TGTGCCATCAAGGTCCATGATCTCACAGATACGCAGTATTTT.

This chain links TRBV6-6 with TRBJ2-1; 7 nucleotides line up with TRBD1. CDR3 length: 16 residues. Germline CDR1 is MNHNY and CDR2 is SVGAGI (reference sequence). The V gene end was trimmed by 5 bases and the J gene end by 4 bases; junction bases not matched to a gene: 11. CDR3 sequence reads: CASSVGARGTYNEQFF. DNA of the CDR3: TGTGCCAGCAGTGTCGGGGCCAGGGGGACATACAATGAGCAGTTCTTC.

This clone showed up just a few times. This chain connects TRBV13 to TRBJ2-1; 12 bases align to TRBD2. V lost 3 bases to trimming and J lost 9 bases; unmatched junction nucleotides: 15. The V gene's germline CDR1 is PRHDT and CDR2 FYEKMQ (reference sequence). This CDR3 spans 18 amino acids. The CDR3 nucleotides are TGTGCCAGCAGCTTCCTGGCTAGCGGGGGGGCGGTTCAAGGTGAGCAGTTCTTC. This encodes CASSFLASGGAVQGEQFF.

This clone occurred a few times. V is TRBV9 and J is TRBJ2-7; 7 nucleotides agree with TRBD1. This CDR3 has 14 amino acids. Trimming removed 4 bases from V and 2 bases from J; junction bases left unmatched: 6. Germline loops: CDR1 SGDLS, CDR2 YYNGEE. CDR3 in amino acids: CASSPLDRAYEQYF. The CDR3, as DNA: TGTGCCAGCAGCCCCCTAGACAGGGCCTACGAGCAGTACTTC.

The DNA of the CDR3 is TGTGCCAGCACGATTAGCGGGAGGGCCATCACCGGGGAGCTGTTTTTT. It yields the protein CASTISGRAITGELFF. The chain combines TRBV2 with TRBJ2-2, with 11 bases identical to TRBD2. The CDR3 runs to 16 residues. V gave up 7 bases and J gave up 4 bases; unmatched junction bases: 8. CDR1 and CDR2 from the germline V gene are SNHLY and FYNNEI.

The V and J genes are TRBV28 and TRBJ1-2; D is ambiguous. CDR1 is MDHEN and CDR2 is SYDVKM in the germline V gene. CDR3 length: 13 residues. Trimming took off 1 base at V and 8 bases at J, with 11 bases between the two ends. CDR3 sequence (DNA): TGTGCCAGCAGTTTATTGGCCGCAAGAGGCTACACCTTC. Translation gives CASSLLAARGYTF.

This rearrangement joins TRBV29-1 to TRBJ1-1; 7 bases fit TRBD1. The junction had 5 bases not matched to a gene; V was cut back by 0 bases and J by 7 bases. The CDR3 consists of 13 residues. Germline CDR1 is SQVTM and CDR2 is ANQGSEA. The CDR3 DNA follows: TGCAGCGTTGAAGATCTTGGGACAGTTGAAGCTTTCTTT. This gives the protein CSVEDLGTVEAFF.

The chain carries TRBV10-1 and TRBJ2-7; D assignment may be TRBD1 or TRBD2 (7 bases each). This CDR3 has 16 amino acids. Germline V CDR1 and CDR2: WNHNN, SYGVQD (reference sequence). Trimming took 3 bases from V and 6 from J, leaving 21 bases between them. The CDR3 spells CASSDSLGRGRGEQYF. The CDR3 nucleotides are TGCGCCAGCAGTGACTCCTTAGGGAGGGGGCGAGGCGAGCAGTACTTC.

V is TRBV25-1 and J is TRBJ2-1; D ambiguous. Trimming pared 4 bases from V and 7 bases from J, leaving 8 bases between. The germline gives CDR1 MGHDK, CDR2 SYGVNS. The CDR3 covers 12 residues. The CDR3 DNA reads TGTGCCAGCAGTGGCGACCAGAATGAGCAGTTCTTC. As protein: CASSGDQNEQFF.